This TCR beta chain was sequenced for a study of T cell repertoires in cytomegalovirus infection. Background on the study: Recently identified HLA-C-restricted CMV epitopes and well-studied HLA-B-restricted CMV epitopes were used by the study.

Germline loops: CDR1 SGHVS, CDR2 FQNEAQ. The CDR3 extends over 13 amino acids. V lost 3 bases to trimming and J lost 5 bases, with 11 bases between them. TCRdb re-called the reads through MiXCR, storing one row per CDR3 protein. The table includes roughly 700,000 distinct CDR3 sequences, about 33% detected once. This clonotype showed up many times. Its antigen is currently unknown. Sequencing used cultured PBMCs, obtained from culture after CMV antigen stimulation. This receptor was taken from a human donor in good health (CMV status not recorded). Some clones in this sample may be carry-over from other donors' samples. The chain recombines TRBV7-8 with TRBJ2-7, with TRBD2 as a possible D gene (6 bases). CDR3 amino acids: CASSLAGTNEQYF. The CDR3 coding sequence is TGTGCCAGCAGCTTGGCGGGGACGAACGAGCAGTACTTC.